This passage covers 8 T cell receptor beta chains from one sample sequenced in a study of blood T cell repertoires in COVID-19. The data were produced by immunoSEQ multiplex PCR, yet TCRdb's version contains in-frame clones alone and is incomplete. Here the sample spans 200,000 to 300,000 clones, around 81% being singletons. The sample was peripheral blood. These receptors were obtained from a man in his thirties or forties who had recovered from COVID-19.

The V and J genes are TRBV19 and TRBJ1-2; D gene unclear. The CDR3 contains 13 residues. The germline V and J ends were trimmed by 6 bases and 8 bases, with 16 bases remaining between them. Germline CDR1 LNHDA, CDR2 SQIVND (reference sequence). This CDR3 is CASSPTVSGGYTF. The DNA for the CDR3 is TGTGCCAGTAGCCCCACCGTAAGCGGCGGCTACACCTTC.

This clone was detected once. The chain has TRBV11-3 and TRBJ2-7; TRBD2 agrees at 7 bases. Germline V gives CDR1 SGHNT, CDR2 YENEEA. With 0 bases clipped from V and 1 base from J, the junction kept 9 bases outside the gene matches. The CDR3 is 17 residues long. The CDR3 region is CASSLEAVAGESYEQYV. The CDR3 region has the DNA TGTGCCAGCAGCTTAGAGGCGGTGGCGGGGGAGTCCTACGAGCAGTACGTC.

This clone has only one observation. The chain carries TRBV2 and TRBJ2-7; D gene uncertain. This CDR3 region has 12 residues. The V end was cut by 10 bases, the J end by 2 bases, with 12 bases between. Germline CDR1 and CDR2: SNHLY and FYNNEI. The CDR3 is CAIAKNPYEQYV. In DNA, the CDR3 is TGTGCCATCGCGAAAAACCCCTACGAGCAGTACGTC.

The chain is built from TRBV10-3 and TRBJ2-5; D is uncertain. Germline V gene lookup returns CDR1 ENHRY and CDR2 SYGVKD. Trimming cost V 6 bases and J 5 bases, with 13 bases left between them. The CDR3 runs to 13 residues. The CDR3 DNA sequence: TGTGCCATCAGCAGGATCCCCTCGGAGACCCAGTACTTC. Its translation is CAISRIPSETQYF.

V gene TRBV3-1 (or the pseudogene TRBV3-2) combines with J gene TRBJ2-3; TRBD2 is a possible D gene (7 bases). CDR1 is LGHDT, CDR2 YNNKEL, per germline (reference sequence). Trimming removed 0 bases at V and 6 bases at J, with 16 bases between. CDR3 length: 16 amino acids. The CDR3: CASSQELGGAFDTQYF. The CDR3 coding sequence is TGTGCCAGCAGCCAAGAACTAGGGGGGGCTTTTGATACGCAGTATTTT.

This chain joins TRBV14 and TRBJ1-6; tentatively, D is TRBD1 (5 bases). The V gene's germline CDR1 is SGHDN and CDR2 FVKESK. The length of the CDR3 is 15 residues. V lost 1 base and J 5 bases, leaving 9 bases between the germline ends. The CDR3 DNA reads as TGTGCCAGCAGCCAAGTGGCAGGGCATAATTCACCCCTCCACTTT. This encodes CASSQVAGHNSPLHF.

The rearrangement joins TRBV6-5 to TRBJ2-3, with D perhaps matching TRBD1 (6 bases). The V and J ends lost 6 bases and 1 base respectively, with 11 bases between them. The CDR3 has 14 amino acids. Germline lookup yields CDR1 MNHEY and CDR2 SVGAGI. CDR3 DNA sequence: TGTGCCAGCAGGAGGACAGATCGCACAGATACGCAGTATTTT. It yields the protein CASRRTDRTDTQYF.

The chain has TRBV11-1 and TRBJ2-2; D remains unclear. V was cut by 5 bases and J by 6 bases, with 7 bases left in between. This CDR3 region has 12 residues. The V gene's germline CDR1 is SGHAT and CDR2 FQDESV (reference sequence). The CDR3 is CASSPDSGELFF. CDR3 DNA sequence: TGTGCCAGCAGCCCAGACTCCGGGGAGCTGTTTTTT.